In its sample, the clone carrying this T cell receptor (beta chain) was seen a few times. Its antigen is unknown. Each CDR3 protein gets one entry after TCRdb re-called the RT-PCR reads with MiXCR. The data hold 490,000 or so distinct CDR3 sequences, with 7.6% observed a single time. This sample is drawn from a study of response to subunit inactivated influenza vaccine. Study-level results: Each seasonal influenza vaccination, the authors suggested, recruits few new T cells.

V lost 1 base, J lost 7 bases, and 10 bases lay in between. The CDR3 runs 13 residues. Germline CDR1 SGHAT, CDR2 FQNNGV. This TCR was recovered from a man in his fifties or sixties who received an inactivated influenza vaccine. The chain joins TRBV11-2 to TRBJ1-1, with no clear D. Sequenced material: PBMCs from blood, taken less than 25 months after vaccination. In nucleotides, the CDR3 is TGTGCCAGCAGCTTAGTTAACGACCGTGAAGCTTTCTTT. Its translation: CASSLVNDREAFF. Together with reference TRBV11-2 and TRBJ1-1, the CDR3 gives the full variable domain: EAGVAQSPRYKIIEKRQSVAFWCNPISGHATLYWYQQILGQGPKLLIQFQNNGVVDDSQLPKDRFSAERLKGVDSTLKIQPAKLEDSAVYLCASSLVNDREAFFGQGTRLTVV.